Below, 9 T cell receptor beta chains from the same sample are listed, as sequenced in a study of preoperative IRX-2 immunotherapy in early breast cancer. This table comes from immunoSEQ multiplex PCR, and its TCRdb copy is limited to in-frame clones, with some not included. The data show 34,000 or so clones, 90% to 95% seen once. The treatment here: preoperative locoregional IRX-2 cytokine immunotherapy. Sampling took place from a patient treated with IRX-2 immunotherapy. All receptors derive from a human donor with breast cancer.

The chain combines TRBV5-4 with TRBJ2-5, with 8 bases that match TRBD1. The length of the CDR3 is 14 residues. CDR1 is SGHNT, CDR2 YYREEE, per germline (reference sequence). Trimming removed 4 bases from V and 4 bases from J; junction bases left unmatched: 6. The CDR3 DNA is TGTGCCAGCAGCATCGCCGGGACAGGAGAGACCCAGTACTTC. It encodes CASSIAGTGETQYF.

The V and J genes are TRBV19 and TRBJ2-1; 10 bases match TRBD2. Per germline, CDR1 LNHDA and CDR2 SQIVND (reference sequence). V lost 1 base to trimming and J lost 8 bases; unmatched junction nucleotides: 2. The CDR3 is made up of 14 amino acids. The CDR3 protein is CASSIVGTSDEQFF. CDR3 DNA: TGTGCCAGTAGTATAGTCGGGACTAGCGATGAGCAGTTCTTC. Drawing the rest from reference TRBV19 and TRBJ2-1, the complete variable domain is DGGITQSPKYLFRKEGQNVTLSCEQNLNHDAMYWYRQDPGQGLRLIYYSQIVNDFQKGDIAEGYSVSREKKESFPLTVTSAQKNPTAFYLCASSIVGTSDEQFFGPGTRLTVL.

This chain links TRBV19 with TRBJ2-7, with D unclear. The CDR3 is made up of 15 amino acids. The V gene's germline CDR1 is LNHDA and CDR2 SQIVND (reference sequence). V was cut by 5 bases and J by 1 base, with 15 bases left in between. DNA for the CDR3: TGTGCCAGTAGTCAAGATTTTGACGGGTCCTACGAGCAGTACTTC. Amino acids: CASSQDFDGSYEQYF.

The CDR3 loop is CAISEGGESYNSPLHF. The CDR3 DNA reads as TGTGCCATCAGTGAGGGAGGGGAGTCCTATAATTCACCCCTCCACTTT. The chain is built from TRBV10-3 and TRBJ1-6, with a tentative D call TRBD1 (5 bases). The germline gives CDR1 ENHRY, CDR2 SYGVKD. V was clipped by 2 bases and J by 1 base, with 9 bases between them. CDR3 size: 16 residues.

V usage is TRBV5-4 and J usage is TRBJ2-3, with 8 nucleotides matching TRBD2. From germline, CDR1 is SGHNT and CDR2 YYREEE (reference sequence). The CDR3 contains 16 residues. With V trimmed by 0 bases and J by 2 bases, 5 bases remained unmatched. This CDR3 is CASSLGTSRNTDTQYF. The CDR3 bases are TGTGCCAGCAGCTTGGGGACTAGCCGAAACACAGATACGCAGTATTTT. The whole variable domain, remainder taken from reference TRBV5-4 and TRBJ2-3, is ETGVTQSPTHLIKTRGQQVTLRCSSQSGHNTVSWYQQALGQGPQFIFQYYREEENGRGNFPPRFSGLQFPNYSSELNVNALELDDSALYLCASSLGTSRNTDTQYFGPGTRLTVL.

The chain couples TRBV5-4 to TRBJ1-1; no definite D call. Germline V gives CDR1 SGHNT, CDR2 YYREEE (reference sequence). V gave up 0 bases and J gave up 0 bases, with 12 bases separating them. The CDR3 length is 16 residues. CDR3 in DNA: TGTGCCAGCAGCTTGGGTCCGCAGGTGATGAACACTGAAGCTTTCTTT. Translated, it gives CASSLGPQVMNTEAFF.

V gene TRBV18 combines with J gene TRBJ1-4; TRBD1 agrees at 9 bases. V lost 3 bases, J lost 7 bases, and 9 bases stayed unmatched. This CDR3 is 16 amino acids long. Germline assignment: CDR1 KGHSH and CDR2 LQKENI. CDR3 in amino acids: CASSPFTGGIGEKLFF. The CDR3 bases are TGTGCCAGCTCACCCTTTACAGGGGGCATTGGTGAAAAACTGTTTTTT.

This chain joins TRBV5-1 and TRBJ2-7; D perhaps matches TRBD1 (5 bases). V was clipped by 5 bases and J by 0 bases, with 15 bases between them. From germline, CDR1 is SGHRS and CDR2 YFSETQ. CDR3 length equals 15 residues. The CDR3 region is CASSFRQRSSYEQYF. The CDR3 nucleotides are TGCGCCAGCAGTTTTCGACAGAGAAGCTCCTACGAGCAGTACTTC. Full variable domain (missing parts from reference TRBV5-1 and TRBJ2-7): KAGVTQTPRYLIKTRGQQVTLSCSPISGHRSVSWYQQTPGQGLQFLFEYFSETQRNKGNFPGRFSGRQFSNSRSEMNVSTLELGDSALYLCASSFRQRSSYEQYFGPGTRLTVT.

The chain is built from TRBV28 and TRBJ1-6; D gene unclear. Trimming removed 7 bases at V and 7 bases at J, with 11 bases between. The CDR3 covers 13 residues. The V gene's germline CDR1 is MDHEN and CDR2 SYDVKM. The CDR3 DNA reads TGTGCCAGCAAGATCGACGCCAATTCACCCCTCCACTTT. Translated, it gives CASKIDANSPLHF. The full variable domain, with the rest looked up from reference TRBV28 and TRBJ1-6, is DVKVTQSSRYLVKRTGEKVFLECVQDMDHENMFWYRQDPGLGLRLIYFSYDVKMKEKGDIPEGYSVSREKKERFSLILESASTNQTSMYLCASKIDANSPLHFGNGTRLTVT.